This T cell receptor (beta chain) was identified in a study of identical twins. This clonotype is a singleton in its sample. Its antigen is as yet unknown. The length of the CDR3 is 16 residues. Germline lookup yields CDR1 DFQATT and CDR2 SNEGSKA (reference sequence). General study findings and limits: Insertions ran lower in abundant cord blood beta clonotypes, though not in memory repertoires. Donors were not followed over many years; analysis was cross-sectional. Analyses of zero insertions could, in part, be confounded by invariant MAIT and iNKT cells.

TCRdb recomputed calls from the 5' RACE reads with MiXCR, one row per CDR3 protein. The table shows nearly 650,000 distinct CDR3 sequences, with 7.1% occurring only once. These same records also appear under a second study, on yellow fever vaccine responses in identical twins.

Sequenced sample: PBMCs. This clonotype was sampled from a woman under 30 in good health. This chain links TRBV20-1 with TRBJ1-3, with D possibly TRBD1 on 6 matching bases. CDR3 protein: CCFWGQATPSGNTIYF. CDR3 DNA: TGCTGTTTTTGGGGGCAGGCGACCCCCTCTGGAAACACCATATATTTT.